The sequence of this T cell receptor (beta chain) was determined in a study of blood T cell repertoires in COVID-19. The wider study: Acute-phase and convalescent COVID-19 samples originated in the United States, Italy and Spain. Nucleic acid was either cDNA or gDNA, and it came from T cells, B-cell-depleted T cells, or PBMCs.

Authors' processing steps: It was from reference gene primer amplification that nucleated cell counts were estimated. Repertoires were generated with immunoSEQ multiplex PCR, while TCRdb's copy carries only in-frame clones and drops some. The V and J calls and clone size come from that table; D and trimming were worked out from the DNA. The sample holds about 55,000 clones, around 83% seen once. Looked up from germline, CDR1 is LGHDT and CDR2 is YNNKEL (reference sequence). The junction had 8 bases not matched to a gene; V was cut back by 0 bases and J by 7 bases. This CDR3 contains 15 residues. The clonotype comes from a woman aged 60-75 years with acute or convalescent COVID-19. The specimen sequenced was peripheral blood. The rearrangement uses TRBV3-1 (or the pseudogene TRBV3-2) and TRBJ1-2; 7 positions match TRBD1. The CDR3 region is CASSQDWKGAGGYTF. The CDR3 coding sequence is TGTGCCAGCAGCCAAGATTGGAAGGGGGCCGGTGGCTACACCTTC.